What follows are 9 T cell receptor beta chains derived from one specimen sequenced in a study of human T cells and chemical hapten exposure. TCRdb independently ran MiXCR on the RACE reads; one entry per CDR3 protein. This repertoire shows around 130,000 distinct CDR3 sequences, approximately 10% found once; its top ten account for about 2%. The time point was: healthy volunteer bleed at 2 weeks. The total RNA was obtained from whole blood that was not fractionated. Sequencing was done on a sample of whole blood. These TCRs come from a male donor in good health. Some clones in this sample may be carry-over from other donors' samples.

Note on this clonotype: A read error may be the cause here, since a much bigger clone is one base away. The chain links TRBV6-5 to TRBJ1-1; 7 bases fit TRBD1. Trimming at V came to 11 bases and at J to 5 bases, leaving 17 bases not matched to a gene. Looked up from germline, CDR1 is MNHEY and CDR2 is SVGAGI. The CDR3 has 15 amino acids. The CDR3 reads CAGIPSRRGLTEAFF. CDR3 DNA: TGTGCCGGCATCCCCAGTCGGAGGGGGCTGACTGAAGCTTTCTTT.

This chain joins TRBV20-1 and TRBJ2-1; unclear D gene. The germline gives CDR1 DFQATT, CDR2 SNEGSKA (reference sequence). The CDR3 is 12 residues long. V was cut by 3 bases and J by 7 bases, with 10 bases left in between. CDR3 DNA: TGCAGTGCTAGCGATCGAATGAATGAGCAGTTCTTC. Residues: CSASDRMNEQFF.

Details on this clonotype: A much bigger clone sits one base away, suggesting this may be a read error. The V gene is TRBV6-6, the J gene TRBJ1-1; D is possibly TRBD1 (5 bases). Trimming removed 7 bases at V and 8 bases at J, with 20 bases between. CDR1 is MNHNY and CDR2 is SVGAGI in the germline V gene (reference sequence). The CDR3 consists of 14 residues. The CDR3 loop reads CASTCQGARGEAFF. The DNA of the CDR3 is TGTGCCAGCACCTGCCAAGGGGCGCGAGGCGAAGCTTTCTTT.

This clonotype was detected many times. CDR3 region: CASSLVIGDGTNEKLFF. In nucleotides, the CDR3 is TGTGCCAGCAGCTTAGTAATAGGGGACGGGACTAATGAAAAACTGTTTTTT. V is TRBV7-7 and J is TRBJ1-4, with D perhaps matching TRBD1 (5 bases). The V end lost 1 base, the J end lost 2 bases, and 14 bases lay between the germline ends. This CDR3 is 17 amino acids long. The germline CDR1 and CDR2 sequences are SSHAT and FNYEAQ (reference sequence).

In DNA form, the CDR3 reads TGTGCCAGCAGTTTTCTAGCGGGGGGCTCCCATGAGCAGTTCTTC. Residues: CASSFLAGGSHEQFF. The chain carries TRBV6-2 or TRBV6-3 and TRBJ2-1, with 11 bases matching TRBD2. Germline CDR1 is MNHEY and CDR2 is SVGEGT. With 4 bases clipped from V and 8 bases from J, the junction kept 7 bases outside the gene matches. The CDR3 runs 15 residues.

Many counts were recorded for this clonotype. The chain has TRBV5-6 and TRBJ1-6, with 9 bases that match TRBD1. The germline V gene has CDR1 SGHDT and CDR2 YYEEEE. The CDR3 spans 18 residues. V shed 1 base and J 0 bases; nucleotides not matched to a gene: 5. The CDR3 DNA sequence: TGTGCCAGCAGCTTGAACAGGGGGCAGAGCTCCTATAATTCACCCCTCCACTTT. It codes for CASSLNRGQSSYNSPLHF.

The table lists this clonotype with a few counts. V usage is TRBV6-5 and J usage is TRBJ1-5; 12 positions match TRBD1. Germline lookup yields CDR1 MNHEY and CDR2 SVGAGI. CDR3 length: 17 residues. The V gene end was trimmed by 6 bases and the J gene end by 0 bases; junction bases not matched to a gene: 6. The CDR3 loop is CASRPGQGAYSNQPQHF. DNA of the CDR3: TGTGCCAGCAGACCGGGACAGGGGGCATATAGCAATCAGCCCCAGCATTTT.

In this sample, this clonotype turned up many times. The chain carries TRBV10-3 and TRBJ2-3; D may be TRBD2 (5 bases). Trimming removed 3 bases from V and 5 bases from J, with 18 bases in between. Germline-derived CDR1 and CDR2 are ENHRY and SYGVKD. The CDR3 loop spans 16 amino acids. CDR3 protein: CAISDPSGIRGDTQYF. DNA of the CDR3: TGTGCCATCAGTGATCCCTCCGGGATTCGAGGAGATACGCAGTATTTT.

This chain joins TRBV10-3 and TRBJ1-6, with D possibly being TRBD1 (5 bases). The CDR3 is 12 residues long. The V end was cut by 6 bases, the J end by 9 bases, with 9 bases between. Germline loops: CDR1 ENHRY, CDR2 SYGVKD. CDR3 sequence (DNA): TGTGCCATCAGCAGGGTTGGTTCACCCCTCCACTTT. Amino acids: CAISRVGSPLHF.